This TCR beta chain was identified during a study of shared clonotypes between healthy human individuals. Naive CD8 cells lacked CD45RO, underwent positive selection for CCR7 and left out terminally differentiated effector memory CD45RA+ cells. Sequencing was performed with immunoSEQ multiplex PCR; in TCRdb, only in-frame clones are kept and a portion is missing. The sample includes a few million clones, approximately 92% seen only once; the top ten take over 1.5%. The CDR3 covers 15 residues. V was pared by 3 bases and J by 6 bases, with 8 bases of the junction left unmatched. Looked up from germline, CDR1 is SGHDN and CDR2 is FVKESK.

Sequenced material: naive CD8+ T cells from PBMCs. This receptor was taken from a man younger than 35 in good health. Some clones in this sample may be carry-over from other donors' samples. The chain employs TRBV14 and TRBJ1-2, with TRBD1 identical over 9 bases. The CDR3 protein is CASSHFPGQGHGYTF. The CDR3, as DNA: TGTGCCAGCAGCCATTTCCCGGGACAGGGCCATGGCTACACCTTC.